These T cell receptor beta chains were read from a single sample in a study of cytomegalovirus exposure and HLA in healthy donors. Clones were read by immunoSEQ multiplex PCR, and TCRdb kept only the in-frame ones, dropping some. The table records approximately 190,000 clones, approximately 85% of them present only once. The material sequenced was PBMCs. These receptors all stem from a woman aged 18-30 years in good health and CMV-seronegative. Both conserved end residues are part of each CDR3. The D gene is left open where the match is weak. Expanded clones get a size class; other rows say once, few or many, or leave the size out.

>TRBV10-1|once|TRBD2|TRBJ2-5
CASSGLSSGQYQETQYF
TGCGCCAGCAGTGGCCTTTCTAGCGGGCAGTACCAAGAGACCCAGTACTTC
>TRBV11-2|-|-|TRBJ1-4
CASSQQASTNEKLFF
TGTGCCAGCAGTCAACAAGCGTCAACTAATGAAAAACTGTTTTTT
>TRBV19|-|TRBD2|TRBJ2-7
CASSDKRGSSYEQYF
TGTGCCAGTAGTGATAAGCGGGGAAGCTCCTACGAGCAGTACTTC
>TRBV19|-|TRBD1|TRBJ1-4
CASTQTGTFEKLFF
TGTGCCAGTACCCAGACAGGGACATTTGAAAAACTGTTTTTT
>TRBV4-2|once|TRBD2|TRBJ2-6
CASSQDRTSSGANVLTF
TGTGCCAGCAGCCAAGATCGGACTAGCTCTGGGGCCAACGTCCTGACTTTC
>TRBV27|-|TRBD2|TRBJ2-3
CASSLTSGAPDTQYF
TGTGCCAGCAGTCTGACTAGCGGGGCCCCAGATACGCAGTATTTT
>TRBV4-1|-|TRBD2|TRBJ2-2
CASSQDVSGRFGELFF
TGCGCCAGCAGCCAAGATGTTAGCGGGAGGTTCGGGGAGCTGTTTTTT
>TRBV19|-|-|TRBJ1-1
CASSTGGMNTEAFF
TGTGCCAGTAGTACCGGGGGTATGAACACTGAAGCTTTCTTT
>TRBV4-2|-|TRBD1|TRBJ1-1
CASSQDLGGQGLTEAFF
TGTGCCAGCAGCCAAGATTTGGGGGGACAGGGGCTTACTGAAGCTTTCTTT
>TRBV18|-|TRBD2|TRBJ2-5
CASSSLTMTSGGAKETQYF
TGTGCCAGCTCGTCGCTGACTATGACTAGCGGGGGGGCGAAGGAGACCCAGTACTTC
>TRBV18|-|TRBD1|TRBJ1-2
CASSPGQGGTHGYTF
TGTGCCAGCTCACCGGGACAGGGAGGGACCCATGGCTACACCTTC
>TRBV5-1|-|TRBD1|TRBJ2-2
CASSVGQGAGTGELFF
TGCGCCAGCAGCGTCGGACAGGGAGCGGGCACCGGGGAGCTGTTTTTT
>TRBV19|-|-|TRBJ2-6
CASSRQGLSSGANVLTF
TGTGCCAGTAGTCGTCAGGGACTCAGCTCTGGGGCCAACGTCCTGACTTTC
>TRBV5-4|-|TRBD1|TRBJ1-6
CASSSDRGGNSPLHF
TGTGCCAGCAGCTCGGACAGGGGAGGGAATTCACCCCTCCACTTT
>TRBV6-5|-|TRBD1|TRBJ2-5
CASSSRTGKETQYF
TGTGCCAGCAGTTCAAGGACAGGGAAAGAGACCCAGTACTTC
>TRBV2|-|-|TRBJ1-2
CASSTLAYGYTF
TGTGCCAGCAGCACACTAGCCTATGGCTACACCTTC
>TRBV5-5|-|TRBD1|TRBJ1-3
CASSLAQGHTSGNTIYF
TGTGCCAGCAGCTTGGCACAGGGGCATACCTCTGGAAACACCATATATTTT
>TRBV5-1|-|TRBD2|TRBJ2-7
CASSLLTSGQGEQYF
TGCGCCAGCAGCTTATTGACTAGCGGGCAAGGCGAGCAGTACTTC
>TRBV10-2|-|TRBD2|TRBJ2-2
CASSATSGGGSGELFF
TGCGCCAGCAGTGCGACTAGCGGGGGTGGTAGCGGGGAGCTGTTTTTT
>TRBV10-2|-|-|TRBJ1-2
CASSEGDYGYTF
TGCGCCAGCAGTGAAGGGGACTATGGCTACACCTTC
>TRBV7-2|-|TRBD2|TRBJ2-3
CASSFILAGGTDTQYF
TGTGCCAGCAGCTTCATCCTAGCGGGGGGCACAGATACGCAGTATTTT
>TRBV7-9|-|-|TRBJ2-7
CASSFSGSSYEQYF
TGTGCCAGCAGCTTTTCAGGGTCCTCCTACGAGCAGTACTTC
>TRBV5-1|-|TRBD2|TRBJ2-7
CASRVDGLAVYEQYF
TGCGCCAGCCGGGTGGATGGGCTAGCGGTATACGAGCAGTACTTC
>TRBV27|-|TRBD2|TRBJ2-7
CASSRSSGSSYEQYF
TGTGCCAGCAGCCGATCTAGCGGGAGCTCCTACGAGCAGTACTTC